This T cell receptor (beta chain) comes out of a study of technical replicates of blood from a handful of donors. Unmatched junction bases numbered 6, after V lost 5 bases and J lost 0 bases. Germline V CDR1 and CDR2: MNHEY, SMNVEV (reference sequence). This CDR3 is 16 amino acids long. Method: immunoSEQ multiplex PCR; TCRdb's copy keeps in-frame clones and lacks some. The sample contains about 98,000 clones, 95% of which appear only once. Sample: T cells isolated from PBMCs. The V call is TRBV27, the J call TRBJ2-2; 7 bases are shared with TRBD2. The sequence derives from a human donor in good health. Here the CDR3 reads CASSLPSGANTGELFF. CDR3 coding DNA: TGTGCCAGCAGTCTCCCTAGCGGAGCGAACACCGGGGAGCTGTTTTTT.